One T cell receptor (beta chain) is described in this entry. Its antigen remains unknown. This CDR3 is also generated by other DNA sequences in the sample. This CDR3 region has 12 residues. Trimming took off 5 bases at V and 3 bases at J, with 8 bases between the two ends. Germline lookup yields CDR1 SQVTM and CDR2 ANQGSEA. This entry is derived from a study of beta chain features in type 1 diabetes. General study points: At VDJ recombination sites, type 1 diabetes patients had fewer insertions and more deleted nucleotides.

Expressed TCRB transcripts got sequenced, as all isolated RNA was reverse transcribed. This table comes from immunoSEQ multiplex PCR, and its TCRdb copy is limited to in-frame clones, with some not included. The sample gives fewer than 350,000 clones, around 7.8% of which show up once; 0.9% to 1.2% is in the top ten. This TCR was sampled from a woman aged 18-29 years in good health. The V gene is TRBV29-1, the J gene TRBJ1-5; D is unclear. The sample comprised central memory CD4+ T cells from blood. CDR3 coding DNA: TGCAGCGTTCGGGAACCCAATCAGCCCCAGCATTTT. It encodes CSVREPNQPQHF.